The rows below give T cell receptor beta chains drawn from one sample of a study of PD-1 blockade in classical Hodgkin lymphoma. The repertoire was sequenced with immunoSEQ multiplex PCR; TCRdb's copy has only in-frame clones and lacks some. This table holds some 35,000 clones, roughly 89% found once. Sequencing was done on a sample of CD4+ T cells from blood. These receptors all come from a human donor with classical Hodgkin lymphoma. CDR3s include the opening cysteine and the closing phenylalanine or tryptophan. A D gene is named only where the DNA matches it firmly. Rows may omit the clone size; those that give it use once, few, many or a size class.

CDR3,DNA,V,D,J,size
CATRAGKETQYF,TGTGCCACCCGGGCAGGGAAAGAGACCCAGTACTTC,TRBV28,.,TRBJ2-5,.
CASSYSLRGPDTQYF,TGTGCCAGCAGTTATTCCCTTCGCGGTCCAGATACGCAGTATTTT,TRBV6-5,.,TRBJ2-3,few
CASSLWTGMVTEAFF,TGTGCCAGCAGCTTGTGGACAGGGATGGTCACTGAAGCTTTCTTT,TRBV11-2,TRBD1,TRBJ1-1,.
CASSFPPSYEQYF,TGTGCCAGCAGTTTCCCCCCTAGTTACGAGCAGTACTTC,TRBV28,.,TRBJ2-7,once
CASSSRGGSWEGYTF,TGTGCCAGCAGTTCCCGAGGAGGGAGCTGGGAAGGCTACACCTTC,TRBV28,.,TRBJ1-2,.
CAWSIGIPNQPQHF,TGTGCCTGGAGCATAGGGATTCCCAATCAGCCCCAGCATTTT,TRBV30,.,TRBJ1-5,.
CASSRQDSTAYGYTF,TGTGCCAGCAGTAGGCAGGACTCTACGGCCTATGGCTACACCTTC,TRBV28,.,TRBJ1-2,.
CASSPGGTEAFF,TGCGCCAGCAGCCCTGGGGGCACTGAAGCTTTCTTT,TRBV5-1,.,TRBJ1-1,.
CASSRGGQETQYF,TGTGCCAGCAGCAGGGGGGGGCAAGAGACCCAGTACTTC,TRBV7-2,.,TRBJ2-5,.
CASSLGQAKGTEAFF,TGTGCCAGCAGCTTGGGACAGGCCAAAGGTACTGAAGCTTTCTTT,TRBV7-8,TRBD1,TRBJ1-1,.
CASGHDRGLGQPQHF,TGTGCTAGTGGGCACGACAGGGGACTAGGTCAGCCCCAGCATTTT,TRBV12-5,TRBD1,TRBJ1-5,once
CASSLGALGRDNEKLFF,TGTGCCAGCAGTTTGGGCGCCTTGGGGCGAGATAACGAAAAACTGTTTTTT,TRBV28,.,TRBJ1-4,.
CASSPQTGMRGNQPQHF,TGTGCCAGCAGCCCCCAGACAGGGATGCGTGGCAATCAGCCCCAGCATTTT,TRBV7-2,TRBD1,TRBJ1-5,.
CASSILQDSTSNQPQHF,TGTGCCAGTAGTATTCTTCAGGACAGTACTAGCAATCAGCCCCAGCATTTT,TRBV19,.,TRBJ1-5,.
CASRVTGSEETQYF,TGTGCCAGCAGAGTAACTGGTTCTGAAGAGACCCAGTACTTC,TRBV6-5,.,TRBJ2-5,.
CASNRDGGSYEQYF,TGTGCCAGCAACAGAGATGGGGGGTCCTACGAGCAGTACTTC,TRBV2,.,TRBJ2-7,.
CASAGGFSNQPQHF,TGTGCCAGCGCTGGGGGGTTTAGCAATCAGCCCCAGCATTTT,TRBV2,.,TRBJ1-5,.
CASSQDLLTGANEKLFF,TGCGCCAGCAGCCAAGACCTACTGACAGGCGCTAATGAAAAACTGTTTTTT,TRBV4-3,.,TRBJ1-4,.
CATSRDWVSDTQYF,TGTGCCACCAGCAGAGATTGGGTCTCAGATACGCAGTATTTT,TRBV15,.,TRBJ2-3,.
CASSLQGTTNIQYF,TGTGCCAGCAGTTTACAGGGGACGACAAACATTCAGTACTTC,TRBV28,.,TRBJ2-4,.
CASSWTGELFF,TGTGCCAGCAGTTGGACCGGGGAGCTGTTTTTT,TRBV27,.,TRBJ2-2,.
CASSAAGPSYNSPLHF,TGTGCCAGCAGTGCGGCAGGGCCCTCCTATAATTCACCCCTCCACTTT,TRBV2,.,TRBJ1-6,.
CASSFRGYSSTDTQYF,TGTGCCAGCAGCTTTCGGGGGTATTCTAGCACAGATACGCAGTATTTT,TRBV5-4,.,TRBJ2-3,.
CASSEYVGYGYTF,TGTGCCAGCAGTGAATATGTGGGGTATGGCTACACCTTC,TRBV6-1,.,TRBJ1-2,.
CASSPWLGAMNNEQFF,TGTGCCAGCTCACCATGGTTGGGGGCTATGAACAATGAGCAGTTCTTC,TRBV18,.,TRBJ2-1,.
CASSLERGETQYF,TGTGCCAGCAGCTTAGAGCGGGGGGAGACCCAGTACTTC,TRBV7-2,TRBD2,TRBJ2-5,.
CASSRTGSGNTIYF,TGTGCCAGCAGCAGGACAGGCAGTGGAAACACCATATATTTT,TRBV9,TRBD1,TRBJ1-3,once
CASSLAGNTIYF,TGTGCCAGCAGCTTAGCAGGGAACACCATATATTTT,TRBV7-2,.,TRBJ1-3,.
CASSERRAHEAFF,TGTGCCAGCAGTGAAAGGAGGGCTCATGAAGCTTTCTTT,TRBV2,.,TRBJ1-1,.